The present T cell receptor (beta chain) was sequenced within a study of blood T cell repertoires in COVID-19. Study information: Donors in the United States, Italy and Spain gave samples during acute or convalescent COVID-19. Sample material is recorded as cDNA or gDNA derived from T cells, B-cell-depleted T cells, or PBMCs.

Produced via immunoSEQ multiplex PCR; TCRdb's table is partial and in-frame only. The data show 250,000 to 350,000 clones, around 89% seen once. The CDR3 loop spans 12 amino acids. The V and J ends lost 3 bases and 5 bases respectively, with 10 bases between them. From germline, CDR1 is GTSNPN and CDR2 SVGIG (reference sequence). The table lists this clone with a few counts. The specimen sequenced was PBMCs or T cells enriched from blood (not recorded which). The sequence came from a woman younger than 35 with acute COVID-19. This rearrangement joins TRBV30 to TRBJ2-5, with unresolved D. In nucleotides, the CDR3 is TGTGCCTGGAGCGCAGCCGGGGAGACCCAGTACTTC. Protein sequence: CAWSAAGETQYF.